The 25 T cell receptor beta chains reported below all come from one sample, sequenced in a study of CD8 T cells in Susac syndrome. With random hexamers, reverse transcription was performed on roughly 0.45 to 1 ug of RNA. TCRdb analysed the immunoSEQ multiplex PCR reads with MiXCR anew, one entry per CDR3 protein. This table has roughly 190,000 distinct CDR3 sequences, approximately 95% appearing once. The sample comprised CD8+ T cells from PBMCs. These receptors were taken from a human donor with Susac syndrome.

CDR3 residues: CASSGTGQTTDTQYF. CDR3 in DNA: TGCGCCAGCAGCGGGACGGGACAGACCACAGATACGCAGTATTTT. J is TRBJ2-3 and V is TRBV4-1, with 7 bases matching TRBD1. Trimming removed 5 bases from V and 2 bases from J; junction bases left unmatched: 7. This CDR3 spans 15 amino acids. CDR1 and CDR2 (germline): MGHRA, YSYEKL.

This clonotype was picked up a small number of times. CDR3 sequence (DNA): TGTGCCAGCAGTCCCAGCGGGAGATATGGCTACACCTTC. This translates into CASSPSGRYGYTF. The chain combines TRBV27 with TRBJ1-2; no reliable D call. CDR1 is MNHEY and CDR2 is SMNVEV in the germline V gene (reference sequence). This CDR3 is 13 amino acids long. The germline V and J ends were trimmed by 5 bases and 5 bases, with 12 bases remaining between them.

The V call is TRBV3-1, the J call TRBJ1-1, with D unclear. V lost 4 bases, J lost 13 bases, and 25 bases lay in between. The CDR3 is made up of 15 amino acids. Looked up from germline, CDR1 is LGHDT and CDR2 is YNNKEL (reference sequence). CDR3 DNA: TGTGCCAGCAGCCCCCGTTCGGACCCCTGGGAGAGAGTTTTCTTT. Protein sequence: CASSPRSDPWERVFF.

The table lists this clonotype with a count of one. The CDR3 DNA reads as TGTGCCAGCAGTAATAACAGGGGGGATGGCTACACCTTC. Translation gives CASSNNRGDGYTF. The J gene is TRBJ1-2, the V gene TRBV2; 8 bases are shared with TRBD1. CDR3 length equals 13 residues. Germline loops: CDR1 SNHLY, CDR2 FYNNEI. The V segment lost 5 bases and the J segment 6 bases; nucleotides outside the gene matches: 5.

V is TRBV7-2 and J is TRBJ1-2, with a weak D call TRBD1 (5 bases). From germline, CDR1 is SGHTA and CDR2 FQGNSA. V lost 1 base and J 4 bases, leaving 7 bases between the germline ends. This CDR3 spans 13 amino acids. This CDR3 is CASSLGGFYGYTF. The CDR3 DNA is TGTGCCAGCAGCTTAGGGGGCTTCTATGGCTACACCTTC.

This rearrangement joins TRBV6-1 to TRBJ2-5; D unclear. The CDR3 totals 13 residues. Looked up from germline, CDR1 is MNHNS and CDR2 is SASEGT. V dropped 0 bases and J dropped 4 bases, with 6 bases sitting between them. The CDR3 spells CASSEAPPETQYF. For the CDR3, the DNA is TGTGCCAGCAGTGAAGCTCCCCCAGAGACCCAGTACTTC.

The chain is built from TRBV27 and TRBJ1-1, with D perhaps TRBD1 (5 bases). This CDR3 has 15 amino acids. The V end was cut by 2 bases, the J end by 1 base, with 11 bases between. Germline CDR1 reads MNHEY; CDR2 reads SMNVEV (reference sequence). DNA of the CDR3: TGTGCCAGCAGTTTAAATTTGGGGGGGAACACTGAAGCTTTCTTT. It codes for CASSLNLGGNTEAFF.

The V and J genes are TRBV4-1 and TRBJ1-1, with 7 bases that match TRBD1. Germline V CDR1 and CDR2: MGHRA, YSYEKL. The CDR3 contains 14 residues. J gave up 1 base and V 6 bases, and 5 bases lay outside the gene matches. The CDR3 DNA reads as TGCGCCAGCAGACTCGGGACAGCGAACACTGAAGCTTTCTTT. Translating it yields CASRLGTANTEAFF.

The genes are TRBV2 and TRBJ1-2, with D possibly being TRBD1 (6 bases). The germline V gene has CDR1 SNHLY and CDR2 FYNNEI. The ends were cut back, 4 bases at V and 4 bases at J, with 16 bases in the middle. This CDR3 comprises 15 residues. CDR3: CASSVRGRGSYGYTF. DNA of the CDR3: TGTGCCAGCAGTGTTCGGGGGCGAGGGAGCTATGGCTACACCTTC.

A remark on this clonotype: The junction and the germline gene differ at one end; a read error may be behind it. The chain recombines TRBV6-5 with TRBJ1-5, with D possibly TRBD1 on 6 matching bases. The CDR3 is made up of 12 amino acids. Germline CDR1 reads MNHEY; CDR2 reads SVGAGI. The CDR3 region is CASSSSGQRQHF. The CDR3 nucleotides are TGTGCCAGCAGTTCTTCCGGACAGCGCCAGCATTTT.

V and J are TRBV29-1 and TRBJ1-5; 7 bases map to TRBD1. The trim removed 6 bases at V and 4 bases at J, leaving 6 bases unmatched. The CDR3 runs 13 residues. CDR1 is SQVTM, CDR2 ANQGSEA, per germline. The CDR3 nucleotides read TGCAGCGTGGGCCGGGACAGTAATCAGCCCCAGCATTTT. This encodes CSVGRDSNQPQHF. Using reference TRBV29-1 and TRBJ1-5 for the parts outside the CDR3, the full variable domain is SAVISQKPSRDICQRGTSLTIQCQVDSQVTMMFWYRQQPGQSLTLIATANQGSEATYESGFVIDKFPISRPNLTFSTLTVSNMSPEDSSIYLCSVGRDSNQPQHFGDGTRLSIL.

The chain uses TRBV12-3 or TRBV12-4 and TRBJ1-2, with TRBD1 identical over 11 bases. The length of the CDR3 is 16 residues. J was trimmed by 4 bases and V by 5 bases; bases with no gene match: 9. The CDR3 DNA reads as TGTGCCAGCAGTGCTACCCGGACAGGGGGCCTCTATGGCTACACCTTC. It yields the protein CASSATRTGGLYGYTF.

This chain connects TRBV5-1 to TRBJ2-7; 8 nucleotides match TRBD2. CDR3 size: 14 residues. The V segment lost 4 bases and the J segment 4 bases; nucleotides outside the gene matches: 7. Germline V gene sequence: CDR1 SGHRS, CDR2 YFSETQ. The CDR3 region has the DNA TGCGCCAGCAGCGGGGGCGGGAGGTCGTACGAGCAGTACTTC. It codes for CASSGGGRSYEQYF.

The genes are TRBV6-5 and TRBJ2-1; D perhaps matches TRBD1 (6 bases). CDR1 is MNHEY and CDR2 is SVGAGI in the germline V gene. The V gene lost 0 bases and the J gene lost 4 bases, with 13 bases spanning the gap. The CDR3 is 16 amino acids. The CDR3 DNA reads TGTGCCAGCAGTTACTCGACGGGACAACTATACAATGAGCAGTTCTTC. Amino acids: CASSYSTGQLYNEQFF.

The rearrangement uses TRBV7-9 and TRBJ1-2; 7 nucleotides align to TRBD1. This CDR3 is 15 amino acids long. CDR1 is SEHNR, CDR2 FQNEAQ, per germline (reference sequence). Trimming took 4 bases from V and 7 from J; bases not matched to a gene: 12. The chain's CDR3 is CASSSSTRGLGGYTF. CDR3 DNA: TGTGCCAGCAGCTCATCCACTAGGGGGCTCGGTGGCTACACCTTC.

This chain joins TRBV6-2 or TRBV6-3 and TRBJ1-6, with TRBD1 as a possible D gene (5 bases). With 6 bases removed from V and 12 bases from J, the gap between germline ends came to 9 bases. This CDR3 comprises 11 residues. From germline, CDR1 is MNHEY and CDR2 SVGEGT. The CDR3 here is CASSETGPLHF. In nucleotides, the CDR3 is TGTGCCAGCAGCGAAACAGGACCCCTCCACTTT.

The rearrangement links TRBV13 to TRBJ1-6, with 7 bases aligning to TRBD1. The V gene end was trimmed by 4 bases and the J gene end by 5 bases; junction bases not matched to a gene: 11. The germline CDR1 and CDR2 sequences are PRHDT and FYEKMQ (reference sequence). CDR3 length equals 17 residues. Here the CDR3 reads CASSYSLTGLDNSPLHF. The CDR3 DNA reads as TGTGCCAGCAGCTACAGTCTGACAGGGCTCGATAATTCACCCCTCCACTTT.

The gene calls are TRBV15 and TRBJ2-7; D remains ambiguous. The CDR3 covers 15 residues. From germline, CDR1 is LNHNV and CDR2 YYDKDF (reference sequence). V shed 3 bases and J shed 2 bases, with 14 bases lying between them. This chain's CDR3 is CATSSERTAAYEQYF. The CDR3 coding sequence is TGTGCCACCAGCAGCGAAAGGACGGCCGCCTACGAGCAGTACTTC.

This chain links TRBV7-9 with TRBJ1-1; D gene unclear. The CDR3 is made up of 13 amino acids. The germline V gene has CDR1 SEHNR and CDR2 FQNEAQ (reference sequence). V lost 5 bases and J lost 4, with 11 bases in between. CDR3 coding DNA: TGTGCCAGCAGCGACACCACGGGCACTGAAGCTTTCTTT. Its protein is CASSDTTGTEAFF.

The chain recombines TRBV29-1 with TRBJ2-1; 9 nucleotides line up with TRBD1. The V segment lost 4 bases and the J segment 10 bases; nucleotides outside the gene matches: 14. This CDR3 is 15 amino acids long. Germline V gene lookup returns CDR1 SQVTM and CDR2 ANQGSEA. The CDR3 DNA reads as TGCAGCGTTGTGACTTGGGACAGGGCTTTACGGGAGCAGTTCTTC. It translates to CSVVTWDRALREQFF.

This clonotype showed up just once. The gene calls are TRBV15 and TRBJ2-5; 9 nucleotides line up with TRBD1. The V gene end was trimmed by 1 base and the J gene end by 2 bases; junction bases not matched to a gene: 5. Germline V gene lookup returns CDR1 LNHNV and CDR2 YYDKDF (reference sequence). This CDR3 comprises 16 residues. This CDR3 is CATSRGQGEGQETQYF. CDR3 DNA sequence: TGTGCCACCAGCAGAGGACAGGGGGAGGGTCAAGAGACCCAGTACTTC.

This chain connects TRBV14 to TRBJ1-1; 9 bases are shared with TRBD1. Germline CDR1 reads SGHDN; CDR2 reads FVKESK. Trimming cost V 3 bases and J 4 bases; bases outside gene matches: 9. There are 16 residues in the CDR3. The CDR3, as DNA: TGTGCCAGCAGCCAGCACATACAGGGGGCGGGCACTGAAGCTTTCTTT. This codes for CASSQHIQGAGTEAFF.

This chain connects TRBV9 to TRBJ2-1, with 11 bases identical to TRBD2. This CDR3 has 16 amino acids. Germline V lookup: CDR1 SGDLS, CDR2 YYNGEE. J lost 14 bases, V lost 3 bases, and 16 bases had no gene match. The CDR3 DNA sequence: TGTGCCAGCAGCGCCGACACCGGACTAGCGGGCGCCGATAAGTTCTTC. Amino acids: CASSADTGLAGADKFF.

The rearrangement uses TRBV7-3 and TRBJ2-2; 7 nucleotides line up with TRBD1. From germline, CDR1 is SGHTA and CDR2 FQGTGA. Trimming at V came to 5 bases and at J to 3 bases, leaving 3 bases not matched to a gene. There are 14 residues in the CDR3. The CDR3 DNA sequence: TGTGCCAGCAGCCCCGACAGGGACACCGGGGAGCTGTTTTTT. Protein: CASSPDRDTGELFF.

The V gene is TRBV9, the J gene TRBJ2-5; the D gene is possibly TRBD1 (7 bases). The germline gives CDR1 SGDLS, CDR2 YYNGEE. The CDR3 extends over 15 amino acids. The ends were cut back, 1 base at V and 6 bases at J, with 16 bases in the middle. CDR3 in DNA: TGTGCCAGCAGCGTATCAGGAGGGGGCGTTCAGACCCAGTACTTC. It translates to CASSVSGGGVQTQYF.